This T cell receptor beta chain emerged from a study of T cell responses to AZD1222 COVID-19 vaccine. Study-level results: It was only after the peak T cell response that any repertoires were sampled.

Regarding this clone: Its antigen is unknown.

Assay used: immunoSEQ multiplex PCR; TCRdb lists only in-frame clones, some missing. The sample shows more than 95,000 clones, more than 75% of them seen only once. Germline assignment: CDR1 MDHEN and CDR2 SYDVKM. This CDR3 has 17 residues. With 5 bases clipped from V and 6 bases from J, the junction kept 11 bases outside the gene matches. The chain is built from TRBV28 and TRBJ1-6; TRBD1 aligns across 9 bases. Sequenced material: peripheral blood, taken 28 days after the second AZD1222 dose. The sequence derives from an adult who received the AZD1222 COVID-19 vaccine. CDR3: CASSPYSGTGLNSPLHF. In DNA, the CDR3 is TGTGCCAGCAGTCCATACTCCGGGACAGGGCTTAATTCACCCCTCCACTTT.